The 11 T cell receptor beta chains presented below share a single source sample, sequenced in a study of prognosis after radiotherapy for stage I lung cancer. Two-round multiplex PCR on genomic DNA was the method by which TCR beta CDR3 was amplified. The first round of PCR was done with primers that matched each TRBV and TRBJ gene. MiXCR, applied by TCRdb to the multiplex PCR reads, yields one record per CDR3 protein. In the table there are around 56,000 distinct CDR3 sequences, around 27% of which are singletons. This sample comprised PBMCs, obtained before or after stereotactic body radiation therapy (not recorded which). The origin of the receptors is a donor aged 50 or older with non-small cell lung cancer.

A word on this clonotype: This sequence may be a read error, since a much larger clone differs from it by one base. The chain uses TRBV4-2 and TRBJ1-5; D is unresolved. The CDR3 contains 13 residues. CDR1 and CDR2 (germline): LGHNA, YNFKEQ. CDR3 residues: CANSQQEDQPQHF. For the CDR3, the DNA is TGTGCCAACAGCCAGCAGGAGGATCAGCCCCAGCATTTT.

This clonotype was counted many times. V is TRBV3-1 and J is TRBJ2-5; D not resolved. The CDR3 runs 14 residues. V was clipped by 0 bases and J by 5 bases, with 10 bases between them. The germline V gene encodes CDR1 LGHDT and CDR2 YNNKEL (reference sequence). The chain's CDR3 is CASSQDPTPETQYF. The CDR3 nucleotides read TGTGCCAGCAGCCAAGATCCGACCCCGGAGACCCAGTACTTC.

This clonotype was detected many times. The rearrangement links TRBV7-2 to TRBJ2-6; possible D gene TRBD2, 5 bases. Deletions cut 4 bases from V and 10 bases from J, with 11 bases between. This CDR3 has 13 residues. Germline V gene sequence: CDR1 SGHTA, CDR2 FQGNSA. This CDR3 reads CASSSQEGNVLTF. The CDR3 DNA is TGTGCCAGCAGCTCCCAAGAGGGTAACGTCCTGACTTTC.

This sequence joins TRBV7-9 and TRBJ2-4, with D unclear. V was shortened by 2 bases and J by 0 bases, with 8 bases between the two germline ends. The CDR3 length is 15 residues. The germline gives CDR1 SEHNR, CDR2 FQNEAQ (reference sequence). The CDR3 coding sequence is TGTGCCAGCAGCTTAAGCACTCTAGCCAAAAACATTCAGTACTTC. Amino acids: CASSLSTLAKNIQYF.

In regard to this clonotype: Just one base apart from a much larger clone, this may be a read error. This rearrangement joins TRBV6-1 to TRBJ2-5, with D possibly TRBD1 on 6 matching bases. Germline V gene lookup returns CDR1 MNHNS and CDR2 SASEGT. The CDR3 has 14 residues. In DNA form, the CDR3 reads TGTGCCAGCAGTCCTCGACAGGCCCAAGAGGCCCAGTACTTC. Its protein product is CASSPRQAQEAQYF.

On this clonotype: One junction end disagrees with the germline gene, perhaps due to a read error. The chain employs TRBV11-2 and TRBJ2-1, with no clear D. CDR3 length: 14 amino acids. Germline CDR1 reads SGHAT; CDR2 reads FQNNGV. The CDR3, as DNA: TGTGCCAGCAGCTTGCTAGGTGGGGTCCATGATCAGTTCTTC. It is translated as CASSLLGGVHDQFF.

The chain employs TRBV18 and TRBJ2-1, with 7 bases lining up with TRBD1. The CDR3 loop spans 15 amino acids. V lost 4 bases to trimming and J lost 3 bases; unmatched junction nucleotides: 6. Germline V lookup: CDR1 KGHSH, CDR2 LQKENI. The CDR3 loop reads CASSLPGTVYNEQFF. The CDR3 DNA follows: TGTGCCAGCTCACTTCCCGGGACAGTCTACAATGAGCAGTTCTTC.

As for this clonotype: This sequence may be a read error, since a much larger clone differs from it by one base. This chain links TRBV6-1 with TRBJ2-4, with D maybe TRBD2 (6 bases). CDR1 and CDR2 (germline): MNHNS, SASEGT. The CDR3 runs 15 residues. The V and J ends lost 6 bases and 0 bases respectively, with 12 bases between them. The CDR3 nucleotides are TGTGCCAGCAGCTCGGGACTGATAGCCAAAAACATTCAGTACTTC. This encodes CASSSGLIAKNIQYF.

Note on this clonotype: A much larger clonotype is one base distant, so this may be a read error. This sequence joins TRBV3-1 and TRBJ1-2; D is uncertain. The germline CDR1 and CDR2 sequences are LGHDT and YNNKEL (reference sequence). This CDR3 is built from 17 residues. Trimming removed 0 bases at V and 9 bases at J, with 23 bases between. The CDR3 loop is CASSQDPGRLRWISYTF. The CDR3 DNA reads TGTGCCAGCAGCCAAGATCCCGGGAGACTCCGGTGGATCAGCTACACCTTC.

With respect to this clonotype: This may arise from a read error, as a much more abundant clone is one base away. The chain couples TRBV29-1 to TRBJ2-7; the D is unclear. The CDR3 covers 12 residues. Trimming pared 2 bases from V and 2 bases from J, leaving 7 bases between. Germline lookup yields CDR1 SQVTM and CDR2 ANQGSEA. The chain's CDR3 is CSVELSPYEQYF. The CDR3 nucleotides are TGCAGCGTTGAACTCAGCCCCTACGAGCAGTACTTC.

This clonotype occurred many times. This rearrangement joins TRBV6-1 to TRBJ2-5; a weak D match, TRBD1 (5 bases). CDR3 size: 14 residues. The germline V gene has CDR1 MNHNS and CDR2 SASEGT. Trimming cost V 3 bases and J 4 bases, with 12 bases left between them. The CDR3 nucleotides are TGTGCCAGCAGTGATTGGGGCAGATTAGAGACCCAGTACTTC. This sequence encodes CASSDWGRLETQYF.